This passage covers 32 T cell receptor beta chains from one sample sequenced in a study of metastatic and nonmetastatic thyroid tumors. All patients were treatment-naive before thyroid surgery. Using MiXCR, TCRdb re-called clones from the PCR reads. This repertoire shows some 17,000 clones, less than 40% found once; its top ten account for roughly 17%. Sequencing used tumor tissue. All receptors derive from a female donor with papillary thyroid cancer or a benign thyroid nodule (not recorded which). Some clones in this sample may be carry-over from other donors' samples.

To note about this clone: One base away lies a much larger clone, so this may be a sequencing read error. This sequence joins TRBV14 and TRBJ2-5, with D unclear. This CDR3 region has 13 residues. Germline V gene data show CDR1 as SGHDN and CDR2 as FVKESK. V was clipped by 1 base and J by 1 base, with 4 bases between them. This CDR3 reads CASSQVAQETQYF. Here the CDR3 DNA reads TGTGCCAGCAGCCAAGTTGCCCAAGAGACCCAGTACTTC.

The rearrangement uses TRBV18 and TRBJ2-1; 7 positions agree with TRBD1. The CDR3 is made up of 13 amino acids. The germline CDR1 and CDR2 sequences are KGHSH and LQKENI. Trimming cost V 5 bases and J 8 bases; bases outside gene matches: 6. In DNA form, the CDR3 reads TGTGCCAGCTCAAACACAGGGGTGGATGAGCAGTTCTTC. This gives the protein CASSNTGVDEQFF.

For this clone: This same CDR3 is encoded by further DNA sequences in the sample. The chain combines TRBV19 with TRBJ1-5; D perhaps matches TRBD1 (6 bases). The germline V gene has CDR1 LNHDA and CDR2 SQIVND (reference sequence). With 1 base removed from V and 6 bases from J, the gap between germline ends came to 13 bases. The CDR3 covers 15 residues. The CDR3 region has the DNA TGTGCCAGTAGTATAGGTCCAGGGGATGGTCAGCCCCAGCATTTT. It specifies CASSIGPGDGQPQHF.

To note about this clone: A much more abundant neighbour one base away suggests this may be a read error. J is TRBJ2-3 and V is TRBV5-4, with D uncertain. CDR3 length: 16 residues. Trimming shortened V by 0 bases and J by 3 bases, and 14 bases separated the two germline ends. In germline, CDR1 is SGHNT, CDR2 YYREEE (reference sequence). The CDR3 is CASSLDVVSMTDTQYF. CDR3 DNA sequence: TGTGCCAGCAGCTTGGATGTCGTCAGCATGACAGATACGCAGTATTTT. The whole variable domain, filled in from reference TRBV5-4 and TRBJ2-3, reads ETGVTQSPTHLIKTRGQQVTLRCSSQSGHNTVSWYQQALGQGPQFIFQYYREEENGRGNFPPRFSGLQFPNYSSELNVNALELDDSALYLCASSLDVVSMTDTQYFGPGTRLTVL.

The chain has TRBV6-1 and TRBJ2-7, with no clear D. V was pared by 1 base and J by 0 bases, with 1 base between. The CDR3 has 12 amino acids. Germline V gives CDR1 MNHNS, CDR2 SASEGT. CDR3 DNA sequence: TGTGCCAGCAGTGAAGGCTCCTACGAGCAGTACTTC. It specifies CASSEGSYEQYF.

This chain links TRBV7-6 with TRBJ2-5, with D uncertain. Germline CDR1 is SGHVS and CDR2 is FNYEAQ. With 4 bases removed from V and 2 bases from J, the gap between germline ends came to 11 bases. The CDR3 consists of 14 residues. The DNA of the CDR3 is TGTGCCAGCAGCTCTCTGTCGGAGCAAGAGACCCAGTACTTC. Translated: CASSSLSEQETQYF.

This sequence joins TRBV7-8 and TRBJ2-7; the D gene is possibly TRBD2 (6 bases). Trimming removed 3 bases at V and 3 bases at J, with 15 bases between. Per the germline V gene, CDR1 is SGHVS and CDR2 is FQNEAQ. CDR3 size: 15 residues. This CDR3 reads CASSLVAGSLYEQYF. For the CDR3, the DNA is TGTGCCAGCAGCTTGGTGGCGGGGAGCCTCTACGAGCAGTACTTC.

This clone was seen more than once but under ten times. The chain combines TRBV7-8 with TRBJ2-7; D remains ambiguous. Germline CDR1 reads SGHVS; CDR2 reads FQNEAQ. CDR3 length: 12 amino acids. Trimming took 1 base from V and 9 from J, leaving 10 bases between them. The CDR3 here is CASSLVVDGQYF. The CDR3 region has the DNA TGTGCCAGCAGCTTAGTCGTTGACGGGCAGTACTTC.

The chain has TRBV5-1 and TRBJ2-7, with 10 bases aligning to TRBD1. The CDR3 sequence is 15 residues long. The V gene's germline CDR1 is SGHRS and CDR2 YFSETQ. The ends lost 4 bases at V and 3 bases at J; junction bases unmatched: 7. The CDR3 nucleotides read TGCGCCAGCAGCATCCTCCGGGACAGGGGCTACGAGCAGTACTTC. It yields the protein CASSILRDRGYEQYF.

This clone was seen only a few times. The chain recombines TRBV18 with TRBJ2-1, with 9 bases identical to TRBD1. The ends lost 4 bases at V and 7 bases at J; junction bases unmatched: 5. The CDR3 spans 14 residues. Germline assignment: CDR1 KGHSH and CDR2 LQKENI. The CDR3, as DNA: TGTGCCAGCTCACTCTCCGGGACAGGGAATGAGCAGTTCTTC. Translation: CASSLSGTGNEQFF.

V gene TRBV11-2 combines with J gene TRBJ1-3, with D possibly TRBD1 on 5 matching bases. The CDR3 consists of 16 residues. V shed 4 bases and J shed 0 bases, with 13 bases lying between them. The germline gives CDR1 SGHAT, CDR2 FQNNGV. This CDR3 reads CASSSQGVSSGNTIYF. Here the CDR3 DNA reads TGTGCCAGCAGCTCTCAAGGGGTGAGCTCTGGAAACACCATATATTTT.

The rearrangement links TRBV7-8 to TRBJ1-5; TRBD1 aligns across 7 bases. V lost 5 bases, J lost 1 base, and 5 bases stayed unmatched. This CDR3 spans 15 amino acids. Germline CDR1 reads SGHVS; CDR2 reads FQNEAQ. The CDR3 reads CASSPTGTSNQPQHF. The CDR3 DNA follows: TGTGCCAGCAGCCCGACAGGGACGAGCAATCAGCCCCAGCATTTT. Full variable domain (missing parts from reference TRBV7-8 and TRBJ1-5): GAGVSQSPRYKVAKRGQDVALRCDPISGHVSLFWYQQALGQGPEFLTYFQNEAQLDKSGLPSDRFFAERPEGSVSTLKIQRTQQEDSAVYLCASSPTGTSNQPQHFGDGTRLSIL.

This clone has more than one count but fewer than ten. The rearrangement joins TRBV27 to TRBJ1-2; D possibly corresponds to TRBD1 (6 bases). Germline CDR1 is MNHEY and CDR2 is SMNVEV (reference sequence). The germline V and J ends were trimmed by 3 bases and 0 bases, with 11 bases remaining between them. The CDR3 contains 15 residues. CDR3 sequence: CASSFPRTANYGYTF. CDR3 DNA: TGTGCCAGCAGTTTCCCGAGGACAGCTAACTATGGCTACACCTTC.

The chain couples TRBV11-2 to TRBJ2-3; no firm D call. V was cut by 8 bases and J by 2 bases, with 20 bases left in between. The length of the CDR3 is 16 residues. CDR1 SGHAT and CDR2 FQNNGV come from the germline V gene. CDR3 sequence (DNA): TGTGCCAGCGGCATTGGTGGCGGAACATACACAGATACGCAGTATTTT. Translating it yields CASGIGGGTYTDTQYF.

V gene TRBV20-1 combines with J gene TRBJ2-7, with D possibly TRBD2 on 6 matching bases. The CDR3 runs to 12 residues. Trimming shortened V by 6 bases and J by 5 bases, and 14 bases separated the two germline ends. Germline V gene sequence: CDR1 DFQATT, CDR2 SNEGSKA (reference sequence). This CDR3 reads CSAHRGSNEQYF. CDR3 sequence (DNA): TGCAGTGCGCACCGGGGGTCCAACGAGCAGTACTTC.

By share, this clone ranks as medium-sized. This chain joins TRBV19 and TRBJ2-7, with D possibly matching TRBD1 (5 bases). The CDR3 extends over 12 amino acids. The V gene's germline CDR1 is LNHDA and CDR2 SQIVND (reference sequence). The V and J ends lost 11 bases and 3 bases respectively, with 14 bases between them. The CDR3 bases are TGTGCCCCTAACCGACAGCTCTACGAGCAGTACTTC. Protein product: CAPNRQLYEQYF.

With respect to this clone: One end of the junction does not line up with germline, which may come from a read error. The rearrangement links TRBV7-7 to TRBJ2-7; 8 bases are shared with TRBD1. The CDR3 sequence is 13 residues long. CDR1 and CDR2 from the germline V gene are SSHAT and FNYEAQ (reference sequence). The CDR3 loop is CASSANRGYEQYF. CDR3 sequence (DNA): TGTGCTAGCAGCGCGAACAGGGGGTACGAGCAGTACTTC.

This clone was detected many times. The chain recombines TRBV12-3 or TRBV12-4 with TRBJ2-5, with D unresolved. CDR3 length equals 14 residues. The V end lost 3 bases, the J end lost 4 bases, and 12 bases lay between the germline ends. This chain's CDR3 is CASSLVQPGETQYF. Here the CDR3 DNA reads TGTGCCAGCAGTTTGGTGCAGCCGGGAGAGACCCAGTACTTC.

This clone occurred a few times. The chain joins TRBV6-1 to TRBJ2-2; 11 bases are shared with TRBD2. Per germline, CDR1 MNHNS and CDR2 SASEGT. The V gene end was trimmed by 4 bases and the J gene end by 5 bases; junction bases not matched to a gene: 12. CDR3 length: 18 residues. The CDR3 nucleotides are TGTGCCAGCAGTGGAGGCCCTACTAGCGGGGGAGAAACCGGGGAGCTGTTTTTT. Translating gives CASSGGPTSGGETGELFF.

This clone has ten or more counts. This clone may be a read error of a much larger clone one base away. The sample carries other DNA sequences with the same CDR3. V is TRBV27 and J is TRBJ1-4, with D tentatively TRBD1 (5 bases). V was pared by 5 bases and J by 7 bases, with 14 bases between. The length of the CDR3 is 14 residues. Germline V gene sequence: CDR1 MNHEY, CDR2 SMNVEV (reference sequence). CDR3 in DNA: TGTGCCAGCAGTCCCGGGATAGGGGCTGAAAAACTGTTTTTT. This encodes CASSPGIGAEKLFF.

V usage is TRBV19 and J usage is TRBJ2-7, with unresolved D. The V end lost 3 bases, the J end lost 1 base, and 10 bases lay between the germline ends. The CDR3 extends over 14 amino acids. In germline, CDR1 is LNHDA, CDR2 SQIVND (reference sequence). CDR3 protein: CASSIEGRSYEQYF. The CDR3 bases are TGTGCCAGTAGTATCGAAGGGCGGTCCTACGAGCAGTACTTC.

This chain joins TRBV20-1 and TRBJ2-7, with 7 bases lining up with TRBD2. The CDR3 contains 13 residues. J lost 4 bases, V lost 7 bases, and 10 bases had no gene match. The germline gives CDR1 DFQATT, CDR2 SNEGSKA (reference sequence). In nucleotides, the CDR3 is TGCAGTGTACCCGGACTAGGACTGTACGAGCAGTACTTC. Protein: CSVPGLGLYEQYF.

CDR3 loop: CASSSRYYEQYF. For the CDR3, the DNA is TGTGCCAGCAGTAGTCGGTACTACGAGCAGTACTTC. The chain combines TRBV28 with TRBJ2-7; no clear D gene. Germline V gives CDR1 MDHEN, CDR2 SYDVKM. This CDR3 spans 12 amino acids. Trimming stripped 5 bases from V and 3 bases from J, with 8 bases between.

This clone was recorded a few times. This chain links TRBV5-1 with TRBJ2-7, with D perhaps TRBD1 (6 bases). Deletions cut 1 base from V and 3 bases from J, with 14 bases between. Per germline, CDR1 SGHRS and CDR2 YFSETQ. The CDR3 is 15 amino acids. The CDR3 is CASSLSSGVNYEQYF. The DNA of the CDR3 is TGCGCCAGCAGCTTGTCTTCAGGGGTCAACTACGAGCAGTACTTC.

The CDR3 DNA follows: TGTGCCAGCAGTCCGCCGGGACAGAACTATGGCTACACCTTC. This codes for CASSPPGQNYGYTF. The chain recombines TRBV27 with TRBJ1-2; 7 nucleotides match TRBD1. The CDR3 is 14 residues long. From germline, CDR1 is MNHEY and CDR2 SMNVEV (reference sequence). Trimming at V came to 5 bases and at J to 2 bases, leaving 5 bases not matched to a gene.

This clone was observed a handful of times. A much larger clone is a single base away; this may be a read error. The chain carries TRBV6-1 and TRBJ1-1; 7 bases agree with TRBD1. Germline V gene data show CDR1 as MNHNS and CDR2 as SASEGT. The CDR3 is made up of 15 amino acids. The CDR3 DNA reads as TGTGCCAGCAGTGAGTATGAACAGGGGAACACTGAAGCTCTCTTT. As protein: CASSEYEQGNTEALF.

The chain employs TRBV2 and TRBJ2-7; D is uncertain. CDR1 SNHLY and CDR2 FYNNEI come from the germline V gene. This CDR3 comprises 11 residues. With 7 bases removed from V and 6 bases from J, the gap between germline ends came to 10 bases. The DNA of the CDR3 is TGTGCCAGCACCGGCAAGGCCGAGCAGTACTTC. Translation gives CASTGKAEQYF.

Within the sample, this clone is medium-sized (0.01 to 0.1%). The chain recombines TRBV2 with TRBJ2-6; D remains ambiguous. The CDR3 sequence is 13 residues long. With 9 bases removed from V and 4 bases from J, the gap between germline ends came to 10 bases. Germline V gene data show CDR1 as SNHLY and CDR2 as FYNNEI. CDR3: CASGGEGANVLTF. In DNA, the CDR3 is TGTGCCAGTGGCGGAGAGGGGGCCAACGTCCTGACTTTC.

This clone was seen only a few times. CDR3 sequence (DNA): TGTGCCAGCAGTTTAAGCCCTAGCGGAAAAAGCTCCTACGAGCAGTACTTC. Amino acid sequence: CASSLSPSGKSSYEQYF. The chain couples TRBV27 to TRBJ2-7; TRBD2 agrees at 7 bases. CDR3 size: 17 residues. The trim removed 2 bases at V and 0 bases at J, leaving 10 bases unmatched. The germline CDR1 and CDR2 sequences are MNHEY and SMNVEV (reference sequence).

This clone counts as medium-sized. This chain links TRBV9 with TRBJ2-2; 12 bases align to TRBD2. The CDR3 is 18 amino acids. In germline, CDR1 is SGDLS, CDR2 YYNGEE. Trimming removed 0 bases from V and 5 bases from J; junction bases left unmatched: 8. CDR3 coding DNA: TGTGCCAGCAGCGTAGTCCCTAGCGGGAGGGTTGGGACCGGGGAGCTGTTTTTT. Its protein is CASSVVPSGRVGTGELFF.

This clone is judged medium-sized. The sample holds other DNA sequences that translate to the same CDR3. V is TRBV11-3 and J is TRBJ1-1; TRBD1 agrees at 7 bases. Germline loops: CDR1 SGHNT, CDR2 YENEEA. The ends lost 0 bases at V and 6 bases at J; junction bases unmatched: 7. The CDR3 runs 15 residues. Here the CDR3 DNA reads TGTGCCAGCAGCTTAGACCTCCGGGACAGCGCTGAAGCTTTCTTT. It yields the protein CASSLDLRDSAEAFF.

By frequency in the sample, this clone is medium-sized (0.01 to 0.1%). The chain employs TRBV19 and TRBJ2-1; D is perhaps TRBD2 (6 bases). This CDR3 spans 15 amino acids. Deletions cut 5 bases from V and 0 bases from J, with 11 bases between. The V gene's germline CDR1 is LNHDA and CDR2 SQIVND (reference sequence). The CDR3 sequence: CASSLPGSSYNEQFF. CDR3 DNA sequence: TGTGCCAGTAGTCTCCCCGGGAGCTCCTACAATGAGCAGTTCTTC.